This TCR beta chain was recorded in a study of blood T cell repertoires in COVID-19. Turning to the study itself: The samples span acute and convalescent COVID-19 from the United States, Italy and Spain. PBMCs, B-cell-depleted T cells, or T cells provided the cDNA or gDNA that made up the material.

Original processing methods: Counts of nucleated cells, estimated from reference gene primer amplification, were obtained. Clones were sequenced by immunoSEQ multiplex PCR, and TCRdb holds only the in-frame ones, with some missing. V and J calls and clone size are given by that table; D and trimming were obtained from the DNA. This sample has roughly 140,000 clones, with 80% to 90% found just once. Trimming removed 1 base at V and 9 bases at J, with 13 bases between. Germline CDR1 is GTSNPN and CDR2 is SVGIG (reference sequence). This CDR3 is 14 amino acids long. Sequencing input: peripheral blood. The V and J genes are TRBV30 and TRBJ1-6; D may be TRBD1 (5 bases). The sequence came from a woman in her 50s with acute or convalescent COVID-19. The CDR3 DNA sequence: TGTGCCTGGAGTGGTCCCACAGGACGTTCACCCCTCCACTTT. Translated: CAWSGPTGRSPLHF.